The 26 T cell receptor beta chains presented below share a single source sample, sequenced in a study of control samples from healthy donors and cancer patients. This table comes from immunoSEQ multiplex PCR, and its TCRdb copy is limited to in-frame clones, with some not included. The sample lists approximately 71,000 clones, about nine tenths occurring once. The specimen was PBMCs. These receptors originate from a man between 60 and 70 years old with lung cancer.

V gene TRBV6-5 combines with J gene TRBJ1-1, with no clear D. The CDR3 runs 14 residues. From germline, CDR1 is MNHEY and CDR2 SVGAGI. V was shortened by 6 bases and J by 9 bases, with 20 bases between the two germline ends. The CDR3 DNA is TGTGCCAGCAGCGGGGATGGGATGACGTGGAAAGCTTTCTTT. Its translation: CASSGDGMTWKAFF.

J is TRBJ2-7 and V is TRBV6-5; 8 bases line up with TRBD2. Germline V gene sequence: CDR1 MNHEY, CDR2 SVGAGI. There are 13 residues in the CDR3. Trimming removed 5 bases from V and 5 bases from J; junction bases left unmatched: 5. CDR3 nucleotides: TGTGCCAGCAGTCCAGCGGGGGCGGACGAGCAGTACGTC. Protein product: CASSPAGADEQYV.

This clone has only a few counts. This sequence joins TRBV29-1 and TRBJ1-3, with D possibly being TRBD1 (6 bases). V was clipped by 6 bases and J by 2 bases, with 11 bases between them. This CDR3 is built from 13 residues. The germline CDR1 and CDR2 sequences are SQVTM and ANQGSEA. CDR3 nucleotide sequence: TGCAGCGTGTTACAGGGTGCTGGAAACACCATATATTTT. Encoded protein: CSVLQGAGNTIYF.

J is TRBJ1-1 and V is TRBV3-1 (or the pseudogene TRBV3-2); the D is unclear. V was trimmed by 1 base and J by 1 base, leaving 7 bases between them. Germline V CDR1 and CDR2: LGHDT, YNNKEL (reference sequence). This CDR3 is 14 amino acids long. DNA of the CDR3: TGTGCCAGCAGCCAAGCCGCCCCGAACACTGAAGCTTTCTTT. This codes for CASSQAAPNTEAFF.

The chain links TRBV7-3 to TRBJ1-5, with D possibly matching TRBD1 (5 bases). Germline V gene lookup returns CDR1 SGHTA and CDR2 FQGTGA. The CDR3 runs 16 residues. Trimming cost V 3 bases and J 0 bases, with 12 bases left between them. The CDR3 loop is CASSFMAGHSNQPQHF. The CDR3 DNA sequence: TGTGCCAGCAGCTTTATGGCAGGGCATAGCAATCAGCCCCAGCATTTT.

The gene calls are TRBV12-3 or TRBV12-4 and TRBJ1-2; D gene ambiguous. Trimming cost V 2 bases and J 7 bases, with 11 bases left between them. The CDR3 runs 13 residues. The DNA of the CDR3 is TGTGCCAGCAGTTTACGGGAATACGGTGGCTACACCTTC. Amino acid sequence: CASSLREYGGYTF.

As to this clone: Within the sample, other DNA sequences also encode this same CDR3. The chain uses TRBV6-6 and TRBJ2-3; D gene ambiguous. Germline V gene data show CDR1 as MNHNY and CDR2 as SVGAGI (reference sequence). V lost 3 bases to trimming and J lost 4 bases, with 5 bases between them. The CDR3 covers 12 residues. CDR3 residues: CASSYGPDTQYF. For the CDR3, the DNA is TGTGCCAGCAGTTATGGCCCAGATACGCAGTATTTT.

The rearrangement joins TRBV27 to TRBJ2-3; a weak D match, TRBD2 (6 bases). The germline V and J ends were trimmed by 3 bases and 4 bases, with 11 bases remaining between them. Germline-derived CDR1 and CDR2 are MNHEY and SMNVEV (reference sequence). CDR3 length: 14 amino acids. The CDR3 nucleotides read TGTGCCAGCAGTTTTACCACTAGCCCAGATACGCAGTATTTT. As protein: CASSFTTSPDTQYF.

This chain links TRBV14 with TRBJ2-5, with D perhaps matching TRBD2 (6 bases). Trimming pared 4 bases from V and 0 bases from J, leaving 9 bases between. This CDR3 region has 14 residues. Germline V CDR1 and CDR2: SGHDN, FVKESK. CDR3 residues: CASSPGTYQETQYF. The CDR3 nucleotides read TGTGCCAGCAGCCCCGGGACTTACCAAGAGACCCAGTACTTC.

The chain has TRBV6-5 and TRBJ2-2; TRBD1 agrees at 9 bases. In germline, CDR1 is MNHEY, CDR2 SVGAGI. There are 14 residues in the CDR3. V trimming: 8 bases; J trimming: 4 bases; junction bases outside the gene matches: 5. DNA for the CDR3: TGTGCCAGCTGCACAGGGGGCTTCACCGGGGAGCTGTTTTTT. Amino acids: CASCTGGFTGELFF.

The chain is built from TRBV2 and TRBJ2-5; the D gene is possibly TRBD1 (6 bases). Trimming pared 7 bases from V and 5 bases from J, leaving 14 bases between. The germline gives CDR1 SNHLY, CDR2 FYNNEI. CDR3 length: 13 amino acids. The CDR3 nucleotides read TGTGCCAGCATCGCGGACAGCAGGGAGACCCAGTACTTC. Amino acids: CASIADSRETQYF.

This chain joins TRBV13 and TRBJ2-3, with 8 bases fitting TRBD1. The CDR3 extends over 16 amino acids. The germline CDR1 and CDR2 sequences are PRHDT and FYEKMQ (reference sequence). J gave up 4 bases and V 4 bases, and 10 bases lay outside the gene matches. The CDR3 DNA reads TGTGCCAGCAGCTATCAGACAGGGGTGAGGGCAGATACGCAGTATTTT. This translates into CASSYQTGVRADTQYF.

The CDR3 spells CASSRRGQPQHF. In DNA, the CDR3 is TGTGCCAGCAGTCGCAGGGGCCAGCCCCAGCATTTT. This sequence joins TRBV6-5 and TRBJ1-5, with D possibly TRBD1 on 6 matching bases. The V and J ends lost 5 bases and 7 bases respectively, with 9 bases between them. The germline V gene has CDR1 MNHEY and CDR2 SVGAGI. The CDR3 spans 12 residues.

The chain couples TRBV9 to TRBJ2-5; tentative D call: TRBD2 (5 bases). The CDR3 sequence is 16 residues long. V was cut by 0 bases and J by 4 bases, with 16 bases left in between. From germline, CDR1 is SGDLS and CDR2 YYNGEE. As DNA, the CDR3 is TGTGCCAGCAGCGTAGACGACTTCCTGAGGGCAGAGACCCAGTACTTC. Its protein product is CASSVDDFLRAETQYF.

The J gene is TRBJ1-5, the V gene TRBV29-1; D not certain. V lost 4 bases to trimming and J lost 7 bases, with 14 bases between them. The CDR3 totals 13 residues. Germline V CDR1 and CDR2: SQVTM, ANQGSEA. The CDR3 sequence: CSVGLDDGQPQHF. CDR3 bases: TGCAGCGTTGGGTTGGATGACGGACAGCCCCAGCATTTT.

The rearrangement uses TRBV2 and TRBJ2-7; TRBD1 matches 7 bases. Germline CDR1 is SNHLY and CDR2 is FYNNEI. The CDR3 sequence is 14 residues long. Germline trimming cut 7 bases from V and 4 bases from J; bases unmatched to any gene: 10. The CDR3 loop is CASKKEGGNYEQYV. Written as DNA, the CDR3 is TGTGCCAGCAAAAAGGAAGGGGGCAATTACGAGCAGTACGTC.

This chain links TRBV4-1 with TRBJ1-1; possible D gene TRBD1, 6 bases. The CDR3 loop spans 16 amino acids. The germline CDR1 and CDR2 sequences are MGHRA and YSYEKL. Trimming stripped 3 bases from V and 0 bases from J, with 14 bases between. The CDR3 DNA is TGCGCCAGCAGCCATCCAGAAACAGGGTTGAACACTGAAGCTTTCTTT. It specifies CASSHPETGLNTEAFF.

The chain has TRBV7-3 and TRBJ2-5, with TRBD2 identical over 13 bases. Germline V CDR1 and CDR2: SGHTA, FQGTGA. The CDR3 extends over 15 amino acids. Trimming removed 3 bases from V and 4 bases from J; junction bases left unmatched: 2. DNA for the CDR3: TGTGCCAGCAGCTTGGGACTAGCGGGGTCAGAGACCCAGTACTTC. Amino acids: CASSLGLAGSETQYF.

This clone occurred once. The chain uses TRBV6-5 and TRBJ2-1, with D hard to call. Germline CDR1 is MNHEY and CDR2 is SVGAGI. CDR3 length: 14 residues. The V end was cut by 7 bases, the J end by 0 bases, with 10 bases between. CDR3 residues: CASIGRPSYNEQFF. The DNA for the CDR3 is TGTGCCAGCATAGGCAGGCCCTCCTACAATGAGCAGTTCTTC.

The genes are TRBV3-1 (or the pseudogene TRBV3-2) and TRBJ2-3; TRBD2 matches 7 bases. CDR1 and CDR2 (germline): LGHDT, YNNKEL (reference sequence). The CDR3 consists of 19 residues. Trimming cost V 1 base and J 0 bases; bases outside gene matches: 13. This CDR3 is CASSQVSWASGTSTDTQYF. DNA of the CDR3: TGTGCCAGCAGCCAAGTCTCTTGGGCTAGCGGTACTAGCACAGATACGCAGTATTTT.

The V gene is TRBV6-1, the J gene TRBJ1-6; the D gene is possibly TRBD1 (6 bases). The germline gives CDR1 MNHNS, CDR2 SASEGT. The germline V and J ends were trimmed by 2 bases and 10 bases, with 18 bases remaining between them. The CDR3 contains 16 residues. This CDR3 reads CASSESEGGLGSPLHF. As DNA, the CDR3 is TGTGCCAGCAGTGAATCGGAAGGGGGTCTCGGGTCACCCCTCCACTTT.

The V and J genes are TRBV7-8 and TRBJ1-2; D call uncertain. The CDR3 is made up of 14 amino acids. V was clipped by 5 bases and J by 4 bases, with 14 bases between them. CDR1 SGHVS and CDR2 FQNEAQ come from the germline V gene. CDR3 sequence (DNA): TGTGCCAGCAGCCCAGACGGTGACCCCTATGGCTACACCTTC. Translating gives CASSPDGDPYGYTF.

The rearrangement links TRBV7-3 to TRBJ1-1, with D unresolved. The CDR3 runs to 14 residues. CDR1 is SGHTA, CDR2 FQGTGA, per germline. V lost 4 bases and J 1 base, leaving 10 bases between the germline ends. The CDR3, as DNA: TGTGCCAGCAGCTCTGGACGGTCGAACACTGAAGCTTTCTTT. This gives the protein CASSSGRSNTEAFF.

The genes are TRBV9 and TRBJ2-1; 16 nucleotides match TRBD2. This CDR3 region has 18 residues. V trimming: 2 bases; J trimming: 8 bases; junction bases outside the gene matches: 10. Germline CDR1 and CDR2: SGDLS and YYNGEE. CDR3 in DNA: TGTGCCAGCAGCGTCACCGGGACTAGCGGGGGGGCTGGGTATGAGCAGTTCTTC. Protein sequence: CASSVTGTSGGAGYEQFF.

This chain joins TRBV12-3 or TRBV12-4 and TRBJ1-6; no reliable D call. V shed 2 bases and J shed 9 bases, with 8 bases lying between them. The CDR3 has 13 residues. The CDR3 nucleotides read TGTGCCAGCAGTTTAAAGTCGGGTTCACCCCTCCACTTT. Protein product: CASSLKSGSPLHF.

The chain is built from TRBV10-3 and TRBJ1-6, with D perhaps TRBD1 (5 bases). CDR3 size: 14 residues. Germline CDR1 is ENHRY and CDR2 is SYGVKD. V lost 10 bases, J lost 2 bases, and 12 bases lay in between. CDR3 sequence (DNA): TGTGCCAACCGCAGGGAAACCTATAATTCACCCCTCCACTTT. The encoded protein is CANRRETYNSPLHF.